What follows are 20 T cell receptor beta chains derived from one specimen sequenced in a study of blood T cells in healthy people across ages. Primers used in a second PCR of roughly 6 to 11 cycles were a sample-barcoded 5' primer and a J-beta primer mix. TCRdb passed the 5' RACE reads through MiXCR, listing each CDR3 protein once. The profile covers under 1 million distinct CDR3 sequences, with under 45% appearing a single time and roughly 18% taken by the ten largest. The sample taken for sequencing was blood. The receptors stem from a man aged 60 to 75 in good health.

The V gene is TRBV7-9, the J gene TRBJ2-7; 8 bases are a match to TRBD1. V lost 3 bases to trimming and J lost 5 bases; unmatched junction nucleotides: 6. Germline CDR1 reads SEHNR; CDR2 reads FQNEAQ (reference sequence). CDR3 length equals 14 residues. CDR3 bases: TGTGCCAGCAGCTTTGCAGGGGGCTTCGACGAGCAGTACTTC. Amino acid sequence: CASSFAGGFDEQYF.

This clonotype has a count of ten or more. This chain connects TRBV20-1 to TRBJ2-4; D is uncertain. The length of the CDR3 is 14 residues. V lost 3 bases and J lost 1, with 10 bases in between. Germline V gene data show CDR1 as DFQATT and CDR2 as SNEGSKA (reference sequence). The DNA for the CDR3 is TGCAGTGCTAGTCAAGGGCGCGCCAAAAACATTCAGTACTTC. This translates into CSASQGRAKNIQYF.

This CDR3 is CASSEGPRETQYF. CDR3 bases: TGTGCCAGCAGTGAGGGGCCCAGAGAGACCCAGTACTTC. This chain uses TRBV2 with TRBJ2-5; a possible D gene is TRBD1 (5 bases). CDR3 length equals 13 residues. Between the trimmed V and J ends, which lost 3 bases and 4 bases, there was a span of 9 bases. Looked up from germline, CDR1 is SNHLY and CDR2 is FYNNEI.

V gene TRBV19 combines with J gene TRBJ2-2; TRBD1 matches 8 bases. The V segment lost 3 bases and the J segment 6 bases; nucleotides outside the gene matches: 3. Germline lookup yields CDR1 LNHDA and CDR2 SQIVND (reference sequence). There are 14 residues in the CDR3. CDR3 in amino acids: CASSMRQGSGELFF. The CDR3 DNA reads TGTGCCAGTAGTATGAGACAGGGGTCCGGGGAGCTGTTTTTT. Based on the CDR3 plus reference TRBV19 and TRBJ2-2, the full variable domain is DGGITQSPKYLFRKEGQNVTLSCEQNLNHDAMYWYRQDPGQGLRLIYYSQIVNDFQKGDIAEGYSVSREKKESFPLTVTSAQKNPTAFYLCASSMRQGSGELFFGEGSRLTVL.

V gene TRBV6-2 or TRBV6-3 combines with J gene TRBJ2-7; no reliable D call. Trimming shortened V by 0 bases and J by 4 bases, and 13 bases separated the two germline ends. CDR3 length: 15 residues. Germline assignment: CDR1 MNHEY and CDR2 SVGEGT. CDR3 sequence: CASSYSTRTIYEQYF. The CDR3 nucleotides read TGTGCCAGCAGTTACTCTACACGGACGATTTACGAGCAGTACTTC.

This chain links TRBV15 with TRBJ2-7; tentative D call: TRBD2 (5 bases). The CDR3 runs 15 residues. Trimming took off 0 bases at V and 1 base at J, with 10 bases between the two ends. CDR1 is LNHNV and CDR2 is YYDKDF in the germline V gene (reference sequence). CDR3 residues: CATSRDRTQSYEQYF. The CDR3 region has the DNA TGTGCCACCAGCAGAGATCGGACTCAATCCTACGAGCAGTACTTC. Full variable domain (remainder filled in from reference TRBV15 and TRBJ2-7): DAMVIQNPRYQVTQFGKPVTLSCSQTLNHNVMYWYQQKSSQAPKLLFHYYDKDFNNEADTPDNFQSRRPNTSFCFLDIRSPGLGDTAMYLCATSRDRTQSYEQYFGPGTRLTVT.

The chain uses TRBV7-9 and TRBJ1-2, with TRBD1 as a possible D gene (5 bases). Trimming removed 4 bases from V and 3 bases from J, with 18 bases in between. Germline CDR1 reads SEHNR; CDR2 reads FQNEAQ (reference sequence). The CDR3 runs to 16 residues. The CDR3 DNA reads as TGTGCCAGCAGCTCTTCTTACAGCCCGGGGGACTATGGCTACACCTTC. Translation gives CASSSSYSPGDYGYTF.

The rearrangement uses TRBV9 and TRBJ2-3, with D unclear. The V end was cut by 2 bases, the J end by 1 base, with 14 bases between. This CDR3 spans 16 amino acids. The germline CDR1 and CDR2 sequences are SGDLS and YYNGEE. The chain's CDR3 is CASSVPPSSGTDTQYF. CDR3 nucleotide sequence: TGTGCCAGCAGCGTCCCCCCTAGTTCGGGCACAGATACGCAGTATTTT.

V gene TRBV20-1 combines with J gene TRBJ2-7; the match to TRBD1 covers 8 bases. The CDR3 is 13 amino acids. Germline CDR1 and CDR2: DFQATT and SNEGSKA (reference sequence). Trimming cost V 6 bases and J 3 bases; bases outside gene matches: 7. For the CDR3, the DNA is TGCAGTGCCCCAAAGACAGGGGTCTACGAGCAGTACTTC. Translated, it gives CSAPKTGVYEQYF.

The CDR3 loop reads CSARGGGTQHF. The CDR3 region has the DNA TGCAGTGCTAGAGGCGGGGGGACCCAGCATTTT. This chain joins TRBV20-1 and TRBJ1-5; weak D call: TRBD1 (5 bases). The CDR3 totals 11 residues. Germline V gene lookup returns CDR1 DFQATT and CDR2 SNEGSKA (reference sequence). Trimming cost V 1 base and J 11 bases, with 9 bases left between them.

The chain employs TRBV5-1 and TRBJ2-5, with 8 bases matching TRBD2. The trim removed 7 bases at V and 1 base at J, leaving 15 bases unmatched. The CDR3 has 17 residues. Germline V gene lookup returns CDR1 SGHRS and CDR2 YFSETQ. In DNA, the CDR3 is TGCGCCAGCCGATCGGAACTAGCGGTCGATCCCCAAGAGACCCAGTACTTC. Its protein product is CASRSELAVDPQETQYF.

The V gene is TRBV11-2, the J gene TRBJ2-1, with D tentatively TRBD2 (6 bases). CDR3 length equals 18 residues. V was clipped by 2 bases and J by 3 bases, with 20 bases between them. Germline V CDR1 and CDR2: SGHAT, FQNNGV. The DNA of the CDR3 is TGTGCCAGCAGCTTACAACCCGGCAGGCGGGGCCTCTACAATGAGCAGTTCTTC. Residues: CASSLQPGRRGLYNEQFF.

J is TRBJ2-1 and V is TRBV4-1; 8 bases map to TRBD1. Trimming removed 3 bases from V and 12 bases from J; junction bases left unmatched: 4. This CDR3 has 12 amino acids. Per the germline V gene, CDR1 is MGHRA and CDR2 is YSYEKL. The CDR3 reads CASSQGTGPQFF. CDR3 nucleotides: TGCGCCAGCAGCCAGGGGACAGGCCCGCAGTTCTTC.

In this sample, this clonotype turned up a few times. V is TRBV11-1 and J is TRBJ2-1; D not certain. Germline CDR1 SGHAT, CDR2 FQDESV (reference sequence). Trimming took off 6 bases at V and 7 bases at J, with 7 bases between the two ends. CDR3 length: 11 residues. CDR3 nucleotides: TGTGCCAGCAGTAAACAAAATGAGCAGTTCTTC. Its translation: CASSKQNEQFF.

The chain links TRBV10-3 to TRBJ2-3; D possibly corresponds to TRBD2 (5 bases). Trimming took 10 bases from V and 4 from J, leaving 12 bases between them. Germline V lookup: CDR1 ENHRY, CDR2 SYGVKD. This CDR3 has 12 residues. This chain's CDR3 is CATGVSPDTQYF. CDR3 nucleotide sequence: TGTGCCACCGGGGTTTCTCCAGATACGCAGTATTTT.

This clonotype was seen a single time. V is TRBV6-1 and J is TRBJ2-7; D not certain. CDR3 length: 13 amino acids. Trimming took 4 bases from V and 3 from J, leaving 10 bases between them. Per germline, CDR1 MNHNS and CDR2 SASEGT. CDR3 loop: CASSGGVVYEQYF. In nucleotides, the CDR3 is TGTGCCAGCAGTGGGGGTGTCGTCTACGAGCAGTACTTC.

This clonotype appeared a few times. CDR3 sequence reads: CASSLGGTYTSGANVLTF. The CDR3 DNA follows: TGTGCCAGCAGCTTAGGAGGGACCTATACCTCTGGGGCCAACGTCCTGACTTTC. The chain joins TRBV11-2 to TRBJ2-6; D tentatively reads TRBD1 or TRBD2 (5 bases each). Germline CDR1 is SGHAT and CDR2 is FQNNGV. The CDR3 loop spans 18 amino acids. The V and J ends lost 1 base and 0 bases respectively, with 13 bases between them.

J is TRBJ1-5 and V is TRBV6-1; D is uncertain. The CDR3 totals 14 residues. V dropped 2 bases and J dropped 0 bases, with 5 bases sitting between them. Per the germline V gene, CDR1 is MNHNS and CDR2 is SASEGT. The CDR3 here is CASSEMDSNQPQHF. The DNA of the CDR3 is TGTGCCAGCAGTGAAATGGATAGCAATCAGCCCCAGCATTTT.

J is TRBJ2-1 and V is TRBV20-1; D is perhaps TRBD1 (6 bases). Trimming removed 4 bases at V and 8 bases at J, with 18 bases between. Per germline, CDR1 DFQATT and CDR2 SNEGSKA (reference sequence). CDR3 size: 14 residues. CDR3 DNA: TGCAGTGCTACCGGACAGACCGTTGTAGATGAGCAGTTCTTC. Its protein is CSATGQTVVDEQFF.

The chain links TRBV12-3 or TRBV12-4 to TRBJ1-2, with a possible D match to TRBD1 (6 bases). The CDR3 is 15 residues long. The V gene lost 10 bases and the J gene lost 4 bases, with 22 bases spanning the gap. The CDR3 sequence: CATRTEGFGTYGYTF. The DNA for the CDR3 is TGTGCCACCAGGACAGAAGGGTTTGGAACCTATGGCTACACCTTC.